Included here is one T cell receptor (beta chain) sequence, with context. A clone one base away is much larger, so this may be a read error. These data belong to a study of T and B cells in COVID-19 patients. Whole-study context: The recovered patients had mostly mild to moderate COVID-19 with outpatient management.

Each TRB amplification used about 250-550 ng of genomic DNA from blood. The germline CDR1 and CDR2 sequences are GTSNPN and SVGIG (reference sequence). The V end lost 4 bases, the J end lost 4 bases, and 19 bases lay between the germline ends. CDR3 length: 16 residues. TRB rearrangements were amplified by multiplex PCR with BIOMED2 TRB-A/B primers. TCRdb recomputed calls from the multiplex PCR reads with MiXCR, one row per CDR3 protein. This repertoire shows 20,000 to 25,000 distinct CDR3 sequences, approximately 28% found once; its top ten account for about 3%. This chain connects TRBV30 to TRBJ2-2; possible D gene TRBD2, 5 bases. The clonotype was recovered from a human donor who had recovered from COVID-19. The sequenced sample was blood. For the CDR3, the DNA is TGTGCCTGGATTGTAGCACGCCTAGCTCGCACCGGGGAGCTGTTTTTT. This codes for CAWIVARLARTGELFF.